The clone carrying this TCR beta chain was detected a few times. At one end the junction does not follow the germline gene, possibly because of a read error. This entry comes from a study of cytomegalovirus exposure and HLA in healthy donors. PCR was performed using 60 Vbeta and 13 Jbeta primers. The repertoire was sequenced with immunoSEQ multiplex PCR; TCRdb's copy has only in-frame clones and lacks some. The sample lists roughly 150,000 clones; around 80% were seen once. Germline loops: CDR1 SQVTM, CDR2 ANQGSEA. The CDR3 has 15 amino acids. The chain joins TRBV29-1 to TRBJ2-5; 11 positions match TRBD2. Sequenced input: PBMCs. This clonotype originated in a middle-aged woman in good health and CMV-seronegative. The CDR3 reads CSVESGTSGQGTQYF. In DNA form, the CDR3 reads TGCAGCGTTGAATCGGGGACTAGCGGCCAAGGGACCCAGTACTTC.